This T cell receptor (beta chain) was found in a study of post-analysis software for immune sequencing data. Study-wide results and limits: Patients carried five TRBV segments more frequently than controls did, and TRBV5-6, TRBV5-1 and TRBV20-1 were among them.

Details on this clonotype: Its antigen is not identified.

Unique-molecular-identifier-tagged TCR beta cDNA libraries were used. TCRdb used MiXCR to reprocess the PCR reads, holding one entry per CDR3 protein. Of 650,000 to 850,000 distinct CDR3 sequences detected, roughly 50% appear once; the ten largest clones hold approximately 4.3%. CDR1 SQVTM and CDR2 ANQGSEA come from the germline V gene. This CDR3 comprises 14 residues. The ends were cut back, 5 bases at V and 4 bases at J, with 15 bases in the middle. Sequenced material: blood. The TCR originated in a girl aged 5-17 years with multiple sclerosis. The rearrangement joins TRBV29-1 to TRBJ2-1; D perhaps matches TRBD2 (5 bases). DNA of the CDR3: TGCAGCGTTAAGGAAAAAGCGGTATACAATGAGCAGTTCTTC. This encodes CSVKEKAVYNEQFF.